This TCR beta chain was captured by sequencing in a study of blood T cells in healthy people across ages. The CDR3 has 15 amino acids. Looked up from germline, CDR1 is SEHNR and CDR2 is FQNEAQ (reference sequence). Trimming took 4 bases from V and 3 from J, leaving 16 bases between them. Overall study findings and caveats: As age increased, TCR beta diversity per million T cells fell in a roughly linear fashion. Fewer expanded clones and more diversity marked long-lived versus aged donors.

A remark on this clonotype: Its antigen remains unidentified.

Donors ranged from roughly 6 to 100 years old and were healthy Caucasians in Russia. Combining a sample-barcoded 5' primer with a J-beta primer mix, a second PCR ran for about 6 to 11 cycles. One entry per CDR3 protein, called by TCRdb with MiXCR from the 5' RACE reads. In the table there are about 1.6 million distinct CDR3 sequences, 34% of which are singletons. The sequence came from a woman aged 30 to 39 in good health. Material: blood. The chain couples TRBV7-9 to TRBJ2-7; D unclear. CDR3 sequence: CASSSPAFGVYEQYF. As DNA, the CDR3 is TGTGCCAGCAGCTCCCCGGCCTTCGGAGTCTACGAGCAGTACTTC.